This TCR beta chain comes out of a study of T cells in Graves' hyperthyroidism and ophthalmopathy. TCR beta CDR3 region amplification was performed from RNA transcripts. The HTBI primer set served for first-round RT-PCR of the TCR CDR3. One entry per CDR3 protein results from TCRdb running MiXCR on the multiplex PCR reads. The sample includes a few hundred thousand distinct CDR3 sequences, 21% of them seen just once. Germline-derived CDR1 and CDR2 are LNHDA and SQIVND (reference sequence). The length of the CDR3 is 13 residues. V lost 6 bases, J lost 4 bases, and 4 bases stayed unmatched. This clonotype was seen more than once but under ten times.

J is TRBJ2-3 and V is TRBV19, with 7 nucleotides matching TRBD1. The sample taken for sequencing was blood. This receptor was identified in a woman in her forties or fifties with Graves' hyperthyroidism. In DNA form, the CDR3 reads TGTGCCAGTAGCGGTACAGGGGCAGATACGCAGTATTTT. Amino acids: CASSGTGADTQYF.